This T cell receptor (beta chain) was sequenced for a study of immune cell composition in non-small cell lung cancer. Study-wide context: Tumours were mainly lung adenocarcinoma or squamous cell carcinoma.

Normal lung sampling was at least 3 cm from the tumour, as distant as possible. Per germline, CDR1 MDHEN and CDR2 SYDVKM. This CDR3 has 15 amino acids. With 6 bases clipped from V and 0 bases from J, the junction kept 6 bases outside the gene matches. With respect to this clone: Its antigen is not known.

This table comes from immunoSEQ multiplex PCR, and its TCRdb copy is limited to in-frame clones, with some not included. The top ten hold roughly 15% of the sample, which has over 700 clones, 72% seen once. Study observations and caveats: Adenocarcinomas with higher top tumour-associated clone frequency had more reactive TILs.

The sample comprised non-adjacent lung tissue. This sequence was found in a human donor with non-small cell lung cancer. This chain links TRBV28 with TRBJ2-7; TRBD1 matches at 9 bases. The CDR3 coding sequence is TGTGCCAGCAGCAAAGGACAGGGGAGCTCCTACGAGCAGTACTTC. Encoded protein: CASSKGQGSSYEQYF.